The clone carrying this TCR beta chain was observed at least ten times. The source material, RNA transcripts, was used to amplify TCR beta CDR3 regions. An initial round of RT-PCR targeting the TCR CDR3 relied on the HTBI primer set. TCRdb reanalysed the multiplex PCR reads using MiXCR and keeps one entry per CDR3 protein. Among 150,000 to 200,000 distinct CDR3 sequences listed, 8% to 9.5% were seen once. These data come from a study of T cells in Graves' hyperthyroidism and ophthalmopathy. V was trimmed by 5 bases and J by 6 bases, leaving 14 bases between them. CDR1 and CDR2 from the germline V gene are DFQATT and SNEGSKA (reference sequence). This CDR3 has 13 residues. Diagnosis relied on clinical symptoms, serum thyroxine and TRAb, thyroid ultrasound and orbital computed tomography. Ahead of any ophthalmopathy symptoms, the blood sample was obtained at the first diagnosis of hyperthyroidism.

Sequenced material: blood. The J gene is TRBJ1-3, the V gene TRBV20-1, with TRBD1 as a possible D gene (5 bases). This receptor was taken from a woman in her late teens or twenties with Graves' hyperthyroidism that later progressed to Graves' ophthalmopathy. The CDR3 DNA sequence: TGCAGTGCTCTCTTGGGGCGTGAAAACACCATATATTTT. Its translation is CSALLGRENTIYF.